The TCR beta chain under discussion was sequenced for a study of Ad26.COV2.S vaccination and SARS-CoV-2 variants. Study-wide results and caveats: Vaccine and placebo groups showed comparable non-spike TCR breadth. The placebo group had lower spike-specific TCR breadth than the vaccine recipients did. Quantification of TCR breadth and depth may have yielded underestimates of total T cell responses. Reportedly, spike-specific CD8+ and CD4+ T cell responses achieved substantial breadth once vaccination had taken place.

Trimming cost V 2 bases and J 6 bases, with 13 bases left between them. CDR3 length equals 15 residues. Looked up from germline, CDR1 is SEHNR and CDR2 is FQNEAQ (reference sequence). This clone was seen just once. Its specificity is not known. The data were produced by immunoSEQ multiplex PCR, yet TCRdb's version contains in-frame clones alone and is incomplete. This sample has under 150,000 clones; about nine tenths occur once, and the top ten carry 4.5% to 6%. The source material was peripheral blood, sampled after recovery from COVID-19. This rearrangement joins TRBV7-9 to TRBJ1-4, with D hard to call. This sequence was found in a human donor who had recovered from COVID-19. Written as DNA, the CDR3 is TGTGCCAGCAGCTTACTTGGGCATTCGGATGAAAAACTGTTTTTT. It translates to CASSLLGHSDEKLFF.